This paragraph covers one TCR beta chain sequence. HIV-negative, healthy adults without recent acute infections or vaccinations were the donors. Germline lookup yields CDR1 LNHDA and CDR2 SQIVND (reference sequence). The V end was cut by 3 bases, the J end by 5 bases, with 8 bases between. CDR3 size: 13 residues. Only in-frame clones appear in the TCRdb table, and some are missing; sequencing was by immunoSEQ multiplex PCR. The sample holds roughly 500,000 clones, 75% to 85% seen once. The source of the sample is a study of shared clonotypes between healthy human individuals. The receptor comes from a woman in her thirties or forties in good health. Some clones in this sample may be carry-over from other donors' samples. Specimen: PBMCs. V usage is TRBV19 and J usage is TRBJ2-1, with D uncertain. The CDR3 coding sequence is TGTGCCAGTAGTATCGGGTCCAACAATGAGCAGTTCTTC. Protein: CASSIGSNNEQFF.